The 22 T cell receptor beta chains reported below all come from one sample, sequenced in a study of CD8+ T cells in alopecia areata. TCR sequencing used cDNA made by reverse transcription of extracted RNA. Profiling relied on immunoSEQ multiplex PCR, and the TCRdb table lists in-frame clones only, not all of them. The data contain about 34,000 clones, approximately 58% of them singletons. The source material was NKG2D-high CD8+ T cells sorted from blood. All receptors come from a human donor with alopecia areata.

CDR3 bases: TGTGCCAGCAGCTTAATGTGGGCGGGGGACAATGAGCAGTTCTTC. It yields the protein CASSLMWAGDNEQFF. V is TRBV7-3 and J is TRBJ2-1, with 7 bases aligning to TRBD2. Germline V gene sequence: CDR1 SGHTA, CDR2 FQGTGA. The CDR3 extends over 15 amino acids. The J segment lost 5 bases and the V segment lost 1 base, leaving 5 bases of the junction unmatched.

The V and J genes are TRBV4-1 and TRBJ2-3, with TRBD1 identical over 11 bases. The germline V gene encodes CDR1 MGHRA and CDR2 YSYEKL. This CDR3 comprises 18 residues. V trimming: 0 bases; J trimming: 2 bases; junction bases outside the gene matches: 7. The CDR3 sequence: CASSQEGGTGGATDTQYF. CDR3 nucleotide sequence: TGCGCCAGCAGCCAAGAAGGGGGGACAGGGGGAGCCACAGATACGCAGTATTTT.

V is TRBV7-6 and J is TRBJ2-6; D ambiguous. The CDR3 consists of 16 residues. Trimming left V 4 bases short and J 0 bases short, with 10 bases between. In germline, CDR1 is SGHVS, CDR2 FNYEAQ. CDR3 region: CASSSDRSSGANVLTF. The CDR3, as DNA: TGTGCCAGCAGCTCCGACCGAAGCTCTGGGGCCAACGTCCTGACTTTC.

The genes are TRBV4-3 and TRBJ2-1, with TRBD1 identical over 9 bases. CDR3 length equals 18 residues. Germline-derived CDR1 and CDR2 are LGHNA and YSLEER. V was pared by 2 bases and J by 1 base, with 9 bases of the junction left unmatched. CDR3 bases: TGCGCCAGCAGCCAATATGAATCGGGACAGGGATCCTACAATGAGCAGTTCTTC. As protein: CASSQYESGQGSYNEQFF.

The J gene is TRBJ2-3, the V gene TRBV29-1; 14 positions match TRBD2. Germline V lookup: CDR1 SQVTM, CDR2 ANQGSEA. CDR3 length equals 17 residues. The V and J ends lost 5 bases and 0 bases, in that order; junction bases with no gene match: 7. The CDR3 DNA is TGCAGCGTTTCGGGACTAGCGGGAGTTGGGAGCACAGATACGCAGTATTTT. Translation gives CSVSGLAGVGSTDTQYF.

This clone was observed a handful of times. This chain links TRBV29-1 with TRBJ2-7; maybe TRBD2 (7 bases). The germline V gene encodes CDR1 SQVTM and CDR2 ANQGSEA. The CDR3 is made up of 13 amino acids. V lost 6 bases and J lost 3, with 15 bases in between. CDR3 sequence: CSVGGGDLYEQYF. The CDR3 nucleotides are TGCAGCGTGGGGGGGGGCGACCTCTACGAGCAGTACTTC.

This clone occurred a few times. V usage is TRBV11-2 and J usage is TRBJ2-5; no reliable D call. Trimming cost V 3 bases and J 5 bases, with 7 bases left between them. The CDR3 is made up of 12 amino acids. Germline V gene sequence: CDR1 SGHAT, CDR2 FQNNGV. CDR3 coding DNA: TGTGCCAGCAGCTTTTCGGAGGAGACCCAGTACTTC. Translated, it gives CASSFSEETQYF.

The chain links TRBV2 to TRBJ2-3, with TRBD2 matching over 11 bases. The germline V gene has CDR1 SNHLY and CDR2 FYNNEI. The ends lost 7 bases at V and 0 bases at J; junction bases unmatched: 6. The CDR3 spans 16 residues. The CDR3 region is CASTLTSGVSTDTQYF. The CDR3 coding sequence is TGTGCCAGCACCCTGACTAGCGGGGTTAGCACAGATACGCAGTATTTT.

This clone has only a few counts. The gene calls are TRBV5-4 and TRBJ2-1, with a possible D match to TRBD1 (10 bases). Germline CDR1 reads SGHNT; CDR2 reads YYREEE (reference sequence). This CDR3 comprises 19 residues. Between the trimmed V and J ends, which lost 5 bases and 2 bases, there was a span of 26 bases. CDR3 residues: CASSFGQGDRTSAYNEQFF. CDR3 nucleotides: TGTGCCAGCAGTTTCGGACAGGGGGATCGGACTAGCGCCTACAATGAGCAGTTCTTC.

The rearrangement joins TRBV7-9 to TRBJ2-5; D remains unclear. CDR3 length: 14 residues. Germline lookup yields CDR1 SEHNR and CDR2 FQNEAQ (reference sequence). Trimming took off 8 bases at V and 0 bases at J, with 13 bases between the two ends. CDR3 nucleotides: TGTGCCAGCCCCCCGGCAGGATACCAAGAGACCCAGTACTTC. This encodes CASPPAGYQETQYF.

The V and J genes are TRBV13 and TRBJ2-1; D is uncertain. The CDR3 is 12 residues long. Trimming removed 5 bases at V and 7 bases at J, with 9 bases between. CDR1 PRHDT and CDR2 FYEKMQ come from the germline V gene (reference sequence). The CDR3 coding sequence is TGTGCCAGCAGCATCTACGGGAATGAGCAGTTCTTC. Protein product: CASSIYGNEQFF.

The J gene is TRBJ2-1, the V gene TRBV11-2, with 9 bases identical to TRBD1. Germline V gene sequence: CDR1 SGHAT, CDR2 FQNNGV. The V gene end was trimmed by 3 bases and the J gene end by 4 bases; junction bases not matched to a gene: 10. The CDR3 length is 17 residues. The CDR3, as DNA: TGTGCCAGCAGCTTTGATCGTACAGGGGGCAAGTACAATGAGCAGTTCTTC. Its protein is CASSFDRTGGKYNEQFF.

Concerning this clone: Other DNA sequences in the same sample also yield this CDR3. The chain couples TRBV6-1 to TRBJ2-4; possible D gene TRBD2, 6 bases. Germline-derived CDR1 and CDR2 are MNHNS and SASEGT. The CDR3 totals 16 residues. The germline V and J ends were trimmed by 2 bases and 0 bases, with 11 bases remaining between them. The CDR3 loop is CASSERQGLAKNIQYF. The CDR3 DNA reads TGTGCCAGCAGTGAAAGGCAGGGACTAGCCAAAAACATTCAGTACTTC.

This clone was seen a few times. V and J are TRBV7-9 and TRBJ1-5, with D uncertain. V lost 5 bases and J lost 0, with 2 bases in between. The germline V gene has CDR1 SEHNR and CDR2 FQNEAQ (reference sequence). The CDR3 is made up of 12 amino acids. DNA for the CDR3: TGTGCCAGCAGCCTTAGCAATCAGCCCCAGCATTTT. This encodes CASSLSNQPQHF.

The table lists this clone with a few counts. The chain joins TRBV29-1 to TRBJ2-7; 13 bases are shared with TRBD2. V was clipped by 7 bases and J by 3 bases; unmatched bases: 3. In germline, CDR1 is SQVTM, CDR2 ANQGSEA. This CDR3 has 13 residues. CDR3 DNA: TGCAGCGCACGGACTAGCGGGAGCTACGAGCAGTACTTC. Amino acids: CSARTSGSYEQYF.

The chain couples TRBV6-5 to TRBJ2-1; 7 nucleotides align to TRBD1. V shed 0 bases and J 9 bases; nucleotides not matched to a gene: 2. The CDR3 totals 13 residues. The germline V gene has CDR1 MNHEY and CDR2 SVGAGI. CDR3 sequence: CASSYSHRGEQFF. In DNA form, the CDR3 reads TGTGCCAGCAGTTACTCTCACAGGGGTGAGCAGTTCTTC.

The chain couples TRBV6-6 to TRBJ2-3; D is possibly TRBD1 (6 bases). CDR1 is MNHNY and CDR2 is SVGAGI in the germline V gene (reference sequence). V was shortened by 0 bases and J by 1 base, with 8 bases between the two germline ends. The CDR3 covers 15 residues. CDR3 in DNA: TGTGCCAGCAGTTACTCACAGGGAGGCACAGATACGCAGTATTTT. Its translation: CASSYSQGGTDTQYF.

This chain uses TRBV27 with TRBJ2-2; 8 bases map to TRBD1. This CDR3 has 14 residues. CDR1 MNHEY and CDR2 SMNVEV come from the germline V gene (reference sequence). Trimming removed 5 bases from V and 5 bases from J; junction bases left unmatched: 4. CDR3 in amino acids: CASSTRQGTGELFF. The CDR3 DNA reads TGTGCCAGCAGTACCCGACAGGGGACCGGGGAGCTGTTTTTT.

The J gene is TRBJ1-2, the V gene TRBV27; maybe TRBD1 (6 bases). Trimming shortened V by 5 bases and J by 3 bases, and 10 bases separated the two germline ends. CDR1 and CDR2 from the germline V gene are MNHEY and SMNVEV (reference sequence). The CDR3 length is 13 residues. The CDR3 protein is CASSPQGHYGYTF. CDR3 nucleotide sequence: TGTGCCAGCAGTCCCCAGGGGCACTATGGCTACACCTTC.

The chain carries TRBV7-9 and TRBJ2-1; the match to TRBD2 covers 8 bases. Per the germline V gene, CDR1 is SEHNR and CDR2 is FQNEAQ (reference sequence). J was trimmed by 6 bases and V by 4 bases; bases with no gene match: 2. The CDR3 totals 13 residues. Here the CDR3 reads CASSSAGGNEQFF. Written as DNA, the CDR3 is TGTGCCAGCAGCTCCGCGGGGGGCAATGAGCAGTTCTTC. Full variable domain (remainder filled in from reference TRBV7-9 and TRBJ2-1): DTGVSQNPRHKITKRGQNVTFRCDPISEHNRLYWYRQTLGQGPEFLTYFQNEAQLEKSRLLSDRFSAERPKGSFSTLEIQRTEQGDSAMYLCASSSAGGNEQFFGPGTRLTVL.

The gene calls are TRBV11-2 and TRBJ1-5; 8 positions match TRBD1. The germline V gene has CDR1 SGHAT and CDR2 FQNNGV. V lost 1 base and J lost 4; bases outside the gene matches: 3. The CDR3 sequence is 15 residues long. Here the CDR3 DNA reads TGTGCCAGCAGCTTAGGGACAGGGTCTAATCAGCCCCAGCATTTT. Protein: CASSLGTGSNQPQHF.

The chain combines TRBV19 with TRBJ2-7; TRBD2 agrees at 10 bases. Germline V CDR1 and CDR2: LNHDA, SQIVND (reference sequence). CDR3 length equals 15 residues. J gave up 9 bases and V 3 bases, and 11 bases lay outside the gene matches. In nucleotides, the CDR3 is TGTGCCAGTAGTATCGGACTAGCGGACCCACTGGGGCAGTACTTC. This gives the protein CASSIGLADPLGQYF.